The entry below gives a single T cell receptor (beta chain) sequence along with its context. The sample originates from a study of blood T cell repertoires in COVID-19. Turning to the study itself: COVID-19 samples, acute and convalescent, were from the United States, Italy and Spain. The analysed material was cDNA or gDNA that came from T cells, B-cell-depleted T cells, or PBMCs.

Under the authors' procedure: By means of reference gene primer amplification, nucleated cell counts were estimated. Clones were read by immunoSEQ multiplex PCR, and TCRdb kept only the in-frame ones, dropping some. D and trimming were read from the DNA, whereas the V and J calls and clone size are those reported in that table. The table records 110,000 or so clones, about 76% of them present only once. CDR1 and CDR2 (germline): MGHDK, SYGVNS. V lost 2 bases to trimming and J lost 7 bases, with 14 bases between them. This CDR3 has 15 amino acids. The sample taken for sequencing was peripheral blood. The chain joins TRBV25-1 to TRBJ1-4; a possible D gene is TRBD1 (5 bases). The receptor was isolated from a man of 80 years or more with acute or convalescent COVID-19. CDR3 DNA sequence: TGTGCCAGCAGTGAACTGGGGGGAAAAAGTGAAAAACTGTTTTTT. Its protein is CASSELGGKSEKLFF.